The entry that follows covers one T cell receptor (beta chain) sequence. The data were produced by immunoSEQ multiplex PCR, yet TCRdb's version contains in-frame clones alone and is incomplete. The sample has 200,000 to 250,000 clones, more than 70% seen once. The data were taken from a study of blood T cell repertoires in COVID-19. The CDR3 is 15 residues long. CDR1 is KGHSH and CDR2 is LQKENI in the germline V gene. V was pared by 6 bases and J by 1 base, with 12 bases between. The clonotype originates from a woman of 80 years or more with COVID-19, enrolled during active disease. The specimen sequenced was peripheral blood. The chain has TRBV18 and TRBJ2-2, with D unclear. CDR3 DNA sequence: TGTGCCAGCTCCGACGGGTTCGGGAACACCGGGGAGCTGTTTTTT. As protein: CASSDGFGNTGELFF.